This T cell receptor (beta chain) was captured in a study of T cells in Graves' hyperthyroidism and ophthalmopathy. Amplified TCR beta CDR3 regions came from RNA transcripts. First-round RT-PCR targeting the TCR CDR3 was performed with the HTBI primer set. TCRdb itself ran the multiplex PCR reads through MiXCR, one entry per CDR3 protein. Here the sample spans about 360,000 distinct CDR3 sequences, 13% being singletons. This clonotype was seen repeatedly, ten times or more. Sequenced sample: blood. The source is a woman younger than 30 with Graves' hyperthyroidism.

The CDR3 bases are TGTGCCAGCAGTGGAGAGGGCGGAACACCGCCCCCCCAGCATTTT. The encoded protein is CASSGEGGTPPPQHF. The chain links TRBV2 to TRBJ1-5; D remains unclear. This CDR3 has 15 residues. Germline loops: CDR1 SNHLY, CDR2 FYNNEI. Trimming left V 4 bases short and J 10 bases short, with 20 bases between.